This T cell receptor (beta chain) was observed in a study of prognosis after radiotherapy for stage I lung cancer. Study-wide background: The study enrolled patients with stage I non-small cell lung cancer between 2018 and 2019. Squamous cell carcinoma was diagnosed in 6 or 7 patients and adenocarcinoma in roughly eleven. Radiotherapy was SBRT in 3 to 5 fractions with a biologically effective dose of at least 100 Gy. A handful of patients developed distant metastases (median approximately seven months) after radiotherapy; roughly 14 showed no significant progression.

After removal of 2 bases from V and 1 base from J, the junction contained 19 bases not matched to a gene. Germline CDR1 reads MNHEY; CDR2 reads SVGEGT. The CDR3 covers 20 residues. Multiplex PCR in two rounds served to amplify TCR beta CDR3 from genomic DNA. Primers (each specific to one TRBV or TRBJ gene) were used in first-round PCR. A single record per CDR3 protein comes from TCRdb applying MiXCR to the multiplex PCR reads. This sample yields under 75,000 distinct CDR3 sequences, of which 26% are seen a single time; 6.5% to 8.5% belongs to the top ten. Of note for this clonotype: This likely reflects a read error, since a far larger clone is one base away.

The chain is built from TRBV6-2 or TRBV6-3 and TRBJ2-7, with 8 bases that match TRBD1. The sample in question was PBMCs, obtained before or after stereotactic body radiation therapy (not recorded which). The sequence was collected from a donor over 45 with non-small cell lung cancer. The DNA for the CDR3 is TGTGCCAGCAGTTACCTTCCACAGGGGGAAACGCGGCCCTTATCCTACGAGCAGTACTTC. Protein product: CASSYLPQGETRPLSYEQYF.